This passage covers 18 T cell receptor beta chains from one sample sequenced in a study of breast tumors, draining lymph nodes, adjacent tissues. From the multiplex PCR reads, TCRdb called clonotypes with MiXCR, one entry per CDR3 protein. Among more than 200,000 distinct CDR3 sequences listed, around 32% were seen once. Breast cancer patients provided tissue from their axillary draining lymph nodes. The sequenced sample consisted of axillary lymph node tissue. These TCRs come from a female donor with breast cancer. Some clones in this sample may be carry-over from other donors' samples.

The CDR3 sequence is CSVEASSYNEQFF. The CDR3 DNA reads TGCAGCGTTGAGGCTAGCTCCTACAATGAGCAGTTCTTC. This sequence joins TRBV29-1 and TRBJ2-1; D not resolved. Germline V CDR1 and CDR2: SQVTM, ANQGSEA. This CDR3 has 13 residues. The V gene lost 3 bases and the J gene lost 0 bases, with 6 bases spanning the gap.

This rearrangement joins TRBV9 to TRBJ2-4, with D perhaps matching TRBD2 (6 bases). The CDR3 extends over 14 amino acids. Germline V lookup: CDR1 SGDLS, CDR2 YYNGEE. The germline V and J ends were trimmed by 0 bases and 6 bases, with 10 bases remaining between them. DNA of the CDR3: TGTGCCAGCAGCGTAGGAGCTAGCGTAAACATTCAGTACTTC. This translates into CASSVGASVNIQYF.

Comments on this clonotype: The CDR3 does not close with the conserved phenylalanine or tryptophan, likely indicating a read error. Because the CDR3's place on the DNA is in doubt, the DNA is left out and the CDR3 is given as listed by TCRdb. The chain employs TRBV6-6 and TRBJ2-5. CDR1 is MNHNY, CDR2 SVGAGI, per germline (reference sequence). The CDR3 is 15 residues long, ends included. CDR3 protein: CASSYSGRDQETQCC.

This clonotype appeared a few times. This may come from a read error, since a much larger clone is one base off. The CDR3 coding sequence is TGTGCCAGCAGTCCATCGACAGGGGGCTACGAGCAGTACTTC. Translating gives CASSPSTGGYEQYF. This chain joins TRBV6-5 and TRBJ2-7; 9 nucleotides line up with TRBD1. The CDR3 contains 14 residues. Losses at the gene ends were 5 bases for V and 3 bases for J; bases not matched to a gene: 5. Germline assignment: CDR1 MNHEY and CDR2 SVGAGI.

This clonotype was picked up many times. The chain combines TRBV7-6 with TRBJ2-1, with 14 bases fitting TRBD2. Unmatched junction bases numbered 6, after V lost 5 bases and J lost 9 bases. Germline V gene lookup returns CDR1 SGHVS and CDR2 FNYEAQ. The CDR3 is 15 amino acids. The CDR3 is CASSETSGRASEQFF. CDR3 sequence (DNA): TGTGCCAGCAGCGAGACTAGCGGGAGGGCCTCTGAGCAGTTCTTC.

Only one count was recorded for this clonotype. With a much larger clone just one base away, this may be a read error. The CDR3 ends on some other residue instead of the conserved phenylalanine or tryptophan, so this is likely a read error. The rearrangement links TRBV9 to TRBJ2-4; TRBD1 might be the D (5 bases). Germline V CDR1 and CDR2: SGDLS, YYNGEE. Trimming left V 4 bases short and J 9 bases short, with 14 bases between. The CDR3 covers 13 residues. The CDR3 is CASSLKGSGIQYS. In DNA, the CDR3 is TGTGCCAGCAGCTTGAAGGGGTCGGGCATTCAGTACTCC.

This clonotype turned up a few times. This chain links TRBV4-1 with TRBJ1-1; possibly TRBD1 for D (6 bases). CDR1 is MGHRA, CDR2 YSYEKL, per germline. The CDR3 spans 16 residues. Trimming took off 0 bases at V and 6 bases at J, with 17 bases between the two ends. The chain's CDR3 is CASSQEFSRGRAEAFF. The CDR3 region has the DNA TGCGCCAGCAGCCAAGAGTTTTCCAGGGGTCGGGCTGAAGCTTTCTTT.

This clonotype occurred many times. The genes are TRBV9 and TRBJ2-7; D ambiguous. Trimming left V 0 bases short and J 3 bases short, with 10 bases between. The germline V gene has CDR1 SGDLS and CDR2 YYNGEE. The CDR3 is 14 residues long. The CDR3 coding sequence is TGTGCCAGCAGCGTAGGAGACTTATACTACGAGCAGTACTTC. It is translated as CASSVGDLYYEQYF.

The CDR3 here is CASAHRRGSMNTEAFF. The CDR3 DNA reads as TGTGCCAGTGCTCACCGGAGGGGAAGCATGAACACTGAAGCTTTCTTT. The chain is built from TRBV19 and TRBJ1-1; D is possibly TRBD1 (5 bases). CDR3 length: 16 residues. Trimming removed 8 bases at V and 0 bases at J, with 19 bases between. Looked up from germline, CDR1 is LNHDA and CDR2 is SQIVND (reference sequence).

This chain joins TRBV5-6 and TRBJ1-2; a possible D gene is TRBD1 (5 bases). Deletions cut 4 bases from V and 4 bases from J, with 26 bases between. CDR1 is SGHDT and CDR2 is YYEEEE in the germline V gene. The CDR3 is made up of 18 amino acids. The CDR3 here is CASSERGLGGLDGYGYTF. CDR3 nucleotides: TGTGCCAGCAGCGAAAGGGGCCTGGGTGGTTTAGACGGCTATGGCTACACCTTC. Full variable domain (outside the CDR3, taken from reference TRBV5-6 and TRBJ1-2): DAGVTQSPTHLIKTRGQQVTLRCSPKSGHDTVSWYQQALGQGPQFIFQYYEEEERQRGNFPDRFSGHQFPNYSSELNVNALLLGDSALYLCASSERGLGGLDGYGYTFGSGTRLTVV.

There are many counts of this clonotype. The chain employs TRBV6-6 and TRBJ2-5, with 8 bases matching TRBD2. This CDR3 contains 22 residues. CDR1 MNHNY and CDR2 SVGAGI come from the germline V gene (reference sequence). The ends lost 0 bases at V and 0 bases at J; junction bases unmatched: 21. The CDR3 DNA reads TGTGCCAGCAGTTACTCATCCTGGGCAAAGCGGGGGCCCCCGAAAAACCAAGAGACCCAGTACTTC. Its protein product is CASSYSSWAKRGPPKNQETQYF.

This clonotype was counted at least ten times. This chain joins TRBV28 and TRBJ1-5; a possible D gene is TRBD1 (5 bases). Germline CDR1 MDHEN, CDR2 SYDVKM. CDR3 length: 15 residues. V lost 1 base and J lost 9, with 16 bases in between. The CDR3 loop reads CASSLSPRPGWPQHF. CDR3 nucleotides: TGTGCCAGCAGTTTATCACCCCGTCCAGGGTGGCCCCAGCATTTT.

This clonotype was seen at least ten times. The J gene is TRBJ1-1, the V gene TRBV29-1; weak D call: TRBD1 (5 bases). Germline-derived CDR1 and CDR2 are SQVTM and ANQGSEA. Deletions cut 5 bases from V and 6 bases from J, with 7 bases between. The length of the CDR3 is 10 residues. The CDR3 sequence: CSVRDAEAFF. In DNA, the CDR3 is TGCAGCGTTAGGGACGCTGAAGCTTTCTTT.

V gene TRBV6-5 combines with J gene TRBJ1-4; D is uncertain. V was cut by 7 bases and J by 8 bases, with 14 bases left in between. The CDR3 has 13 residues. CDR1 and CDR2 from the germline V gene are MNHEY and SVGAGI. CDR3 residues: CASKTTVEEKLFF. CDR3 DNA: TGTGCCAGCAAGACGACCGTTGAGGAAAAACTGTTTTTT.

V and J are TRBV12-3 or TRBV12-4 and TRBJ2-2, with 16 bases fitting TRBD2. V dropped 3 bases and J dropped 5; count of bases not matched to a gene: 3. The CDR3 spans 17 residues. Here the CDR3 reads CASSLRGLAGGTGELFF. CDR3 nucleotide sequence: TGTGCCAGCAGTTTGCGGGGACTAGCGGGAGGGACCGGGGAGCTGTTTTTT.

Ten or more counts support this clonotype. V gene TRBV20-1 combines with J gene TRBJ1-5; 10 nucleotides agree with TRBD1. Germline loops: CDR1 DFQATT, CDR2 SNEGSKA (reference sequence). Germline trimming cut 3 bases from V and 1 base from J; bases unmatched to any gene: 6. This CDR3 comprises 16 residues. The CDR3 DNA is TGCAGTGCTAGGGCCGGGACAGGGGAAAGCAATCAGCCCCAGCATTTT. Protein: CSARAGTGESNQPQHF.

As concerns this clonotype: The DNA is left out, because the CDR3 cannot be placed on it with certainty; the CDR3 is given as TCRdb lists it. The rearrangement links TRBV7-9 to TRBJ2-1; TRBD2, the D gene given by the table, was not confirmed from the DNA. Germline CDR1 SEHNR, CDR2 FQNEAQ (reference sequence). The CDR3 is 16 amino acids long, termini counted. The CDR3 protein is CASSLVGSGSRDVQLF.

At least ten counts were recorded for this clonotype. The chain employs TRBV5-1 and TRBJ2-5; maybe TRBD1 (7 bases). The CDR3 is 15 residues long. The V gene lost 0 bases and the J gene lost 7 bases, with 16 bases spanning the gap. CDR1 is SGHRS, CDR2 YFSETQ, per germline. CDR3 in DNA: TGCGCCAGCAGCTTGGCAGGGGGACTGGGGAGGACCCAGTACTTC. Its protein product is CASSLAGGLGRTQYF.